This T cell receptor (beta chain) appears in the sequencing data of a study of graft-versus-host responses after intestinal transplantation. Here immunoSEQ multiplex PCR was the method, and the copy in TCRdb shows in-frame clones only, minus some. This sample yields about 82,000 clones, of which about nine tenths are seen a single time; more than 0.095% belongs to the top ten. The germline V gene has CDR1 MNHEY and CDR2 SMNVEV (reference sequence). V gave up 5 bases and J gave up 0 bases, with 17 bases separating them. The CDR3 is 17 residues long. With respect to this clone: Its antigen is unidentified.

The receptor comes from a human donor who received an intestinal transplant. V usage is TRBV27 and J usage is TRBJ2-1; TRBD1 might be the D (5 bases). This material consisted of unstimulated CD4+ T cells sorted from spleen or lymph node cells, taken before intestinal transplant. The CDR3 bases are TGTGCCAGCAGTCCGCGCAGACAGACAAGCTCCTACAATGAGCAGTTCTTC. This codes for CASSPRRQTSSYNEQFF.